This TCR beta chain was identified in a study of regulatory T cells in long-lasting Graves disease. Combining iRepertoire HTBI primers with Arm-PCR of CDR3 regions, the authors built TCR beta libraries. Using its own MiXCR run on the multiplex PCR reads, TCRdb lists one record per CDR3 protein. Of roughly 500,000 distinct CDR3 sequences listed, about 11% were seen once; the top ten hold approximately 9.6%. The CDR3 consists of 12 residues. Germline CDR1 and CDR2: DFQATT and SNEGSKA (reference sequence). J lost 6 bases, V lost 2 bases, and 4 bases had no gene match. As for time point: newly diagnosed GD, antithyroid drugs for less than 3 months. PBMCs were the source of the RNA used for TCR sequencing. This clonotype was detected only a few times. Since a much larger clone is just one base distant, this may be a read error. The same data also went into a second study, on T cells in Graves' hyperthyroidism and ophthalmopathy.

The clonotype originates from a woman aged 30 to 39 with Graves disease. V usage is TRBV20-1 and J usage is TRBJ2-7, with 7 bases matching TRBD2. Here the sequenced sample was peripheral blood mononuclear cells (PBMCs), taken at new diagnosis, from a patient treated with antithyroid drugs. The DNA for the CDR3 is TGCAGTGCTAGACTAGCGGAGGGCGAGCAGTACTTC. It is translated as CSARLAEGEQYF.